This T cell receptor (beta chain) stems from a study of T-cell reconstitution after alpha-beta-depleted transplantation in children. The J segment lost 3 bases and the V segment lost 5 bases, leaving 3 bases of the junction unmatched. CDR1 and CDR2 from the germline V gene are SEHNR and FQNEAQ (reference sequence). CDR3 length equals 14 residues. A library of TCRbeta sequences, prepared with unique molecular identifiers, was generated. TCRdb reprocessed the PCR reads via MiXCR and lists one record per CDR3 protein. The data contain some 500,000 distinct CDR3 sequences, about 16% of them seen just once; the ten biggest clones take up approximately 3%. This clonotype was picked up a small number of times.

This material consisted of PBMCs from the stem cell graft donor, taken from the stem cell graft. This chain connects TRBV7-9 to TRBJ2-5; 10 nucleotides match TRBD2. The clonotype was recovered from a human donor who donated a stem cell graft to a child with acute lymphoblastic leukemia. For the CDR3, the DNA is TGTGCCAGCAGCCCTAGCGGGAGTAAAGAGACCCAGTACTTC. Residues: CASSPSGSKETQYF. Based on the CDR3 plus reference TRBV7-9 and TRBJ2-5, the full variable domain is DTGVSQNPRHKITKRGQNVTFRCDPISEHNRLYWYRQTLGQGPEFLTYFQNEAQLEKSRLLSDRFSAERPKGSFSTLEIQRTEQGDSAMYLCASSPSGSKETQYFGPGTRLLVL.